The present entry profiles one T cell receptor (beta chain) with its context. No antigen is known for it. Using immunoSEQ multiplex PCR, the repertoire was profiled, and TCRdb retains in-frame clones only, with some absent. The repertoire includes tens of thousands of clones, roughly 83% of them detected once, and 9% to 13% sits in the top ten. This specimen belongs to a study of cytomegalovirus exposure and HLA in healthy donors. General observations from the study: The dataset shows that most TCR sequences were rare, while some public TCRs occurred in many donors. A subsequent analysis found that TCR clusters from the first cohort also tended to co-occur in the roughly 120 validation repertoires, with roughly 95% of cluster scores above 0. Cytomegalovirus status was reportedly diagnosed by the classifier with high sensitivity and specificity.

CDR3 length: 14 residues. Looked up from germline, CDR1 is SGHRS and CDR2 is YFSETQ. Trimming removed 4 bases from V and 5 bases from J; junction bases left unmatched: 8. The sample consisted of PBMCs. This chain uses TRBV5-1 with TRBJ2-5; 7 bases agree with TRBD1. The clonotype comes from a woman aged 18-29 years in good health and CMV-seropositive. The CDR3 bases are TGCGCCAGCAGCGAACAGGGGATGGGGGAGACCCAGTACTTC. Translated, it gives CASSEQGMGETQYF. The complete variable domain, with remaining parts taken from reference TRBV5-1 and TRBJ2-5, reads KAGVTQTPRYLIKTRGQQVTLSCSPISGHRSVSWYQQTPGQGLQFLFEYFSETQRNKGNFPGRFSGRQFSNSRSEMNVSTLELGDSALYLCASSEQGMGETQYFGPGTRLLVL.